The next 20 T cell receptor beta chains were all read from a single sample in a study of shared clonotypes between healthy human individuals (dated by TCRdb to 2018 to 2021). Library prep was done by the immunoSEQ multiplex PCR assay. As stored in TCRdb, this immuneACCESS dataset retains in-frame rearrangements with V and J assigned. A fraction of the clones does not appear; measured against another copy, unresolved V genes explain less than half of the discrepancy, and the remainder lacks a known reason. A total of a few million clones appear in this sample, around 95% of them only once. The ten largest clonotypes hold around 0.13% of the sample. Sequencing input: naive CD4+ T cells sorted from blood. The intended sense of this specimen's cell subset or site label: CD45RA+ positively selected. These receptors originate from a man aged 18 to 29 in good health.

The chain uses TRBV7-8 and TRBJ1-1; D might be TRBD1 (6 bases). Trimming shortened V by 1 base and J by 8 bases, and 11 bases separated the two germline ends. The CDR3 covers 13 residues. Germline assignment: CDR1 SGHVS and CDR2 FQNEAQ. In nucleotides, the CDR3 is TGTGCCAGCAGCTTAGTACAGGGTAGAGAAGCTTTCTTT. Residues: CASSLVQGREAFF.

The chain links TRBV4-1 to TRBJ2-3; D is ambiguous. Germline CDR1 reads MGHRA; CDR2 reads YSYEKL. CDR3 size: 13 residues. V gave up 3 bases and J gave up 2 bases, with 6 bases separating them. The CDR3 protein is CASSHTNTDTQYF. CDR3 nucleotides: TGCGCCAGCAGCCATACAAACACAGATACGCAGTATTTT.

Here the CDR3 DNA reads TGTGCCAGCAGCTTGACTTTTGGGCGGGCTCTAAATCAGCCCCAGCATTTT. It translates to CASSLTFGRALNQPQHF. V gene TRBV5-8 combines with J gene TRBJ1-5; D not certain. Germline assignment: CDR1 SGHTS and CDR2 YDEGEE. Deletions cut 1 base from V and 4 bases from J, with 18 bases between. The CDR3 length is 17 residues.

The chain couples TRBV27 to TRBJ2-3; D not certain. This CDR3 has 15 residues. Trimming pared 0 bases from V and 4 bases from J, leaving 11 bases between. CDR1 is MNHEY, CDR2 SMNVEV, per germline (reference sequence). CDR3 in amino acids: CASSLSVRQSDTQYF. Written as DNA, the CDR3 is TGTGCCAGCAGTTTATCTGTCAGGCAGTCAGATACGCAGTATTTT.

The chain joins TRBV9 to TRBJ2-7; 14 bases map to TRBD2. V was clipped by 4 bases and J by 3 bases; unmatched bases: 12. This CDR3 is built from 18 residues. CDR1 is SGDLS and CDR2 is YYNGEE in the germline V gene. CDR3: CASSRGLAGGHTVYEQYF. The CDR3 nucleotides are TGTGCCAGCAGCCGTGGACTAGCGGGGGGCCATACCGTCTACGAGCAGTACTTC.

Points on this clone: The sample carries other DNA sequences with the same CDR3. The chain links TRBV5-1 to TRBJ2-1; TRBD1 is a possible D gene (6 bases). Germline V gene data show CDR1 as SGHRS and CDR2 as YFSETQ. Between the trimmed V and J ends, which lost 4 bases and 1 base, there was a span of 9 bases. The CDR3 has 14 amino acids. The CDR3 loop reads CASSSGQSYNEQFF. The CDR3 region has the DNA TGCGCCAGCAGCAGCGGACAGTCCTACAATGAGCAGTTCTTC.

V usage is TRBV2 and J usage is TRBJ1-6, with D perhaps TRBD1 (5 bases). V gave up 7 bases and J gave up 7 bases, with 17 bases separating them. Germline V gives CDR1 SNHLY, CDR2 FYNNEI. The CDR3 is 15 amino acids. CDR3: CASMITGTENSPLHF. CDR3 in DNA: TGTGCCAGCATGATAACCGGGACGGAAAATTCACCCCTCCACTTT.

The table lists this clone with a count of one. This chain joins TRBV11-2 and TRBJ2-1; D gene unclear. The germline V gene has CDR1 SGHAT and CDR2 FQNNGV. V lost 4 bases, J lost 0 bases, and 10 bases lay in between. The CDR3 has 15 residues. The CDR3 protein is CASSSSVGSYNEQFF. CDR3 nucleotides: TGTGCCAGCAGCTCCAGTGTCGGCTCCTACAATGAGCAGTTCTTC. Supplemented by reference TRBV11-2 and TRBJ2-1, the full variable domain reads EAGVAQSPRYKIIEKRQSVAFWCNPISGHATLYWYQQILGQGPKLLIQFQNNGVVDDSQLPKDRFSAERLKGVDSTLKIQPAKLEDSAVYLCASSSSVGSYNEQFFGPGTRLTVL.

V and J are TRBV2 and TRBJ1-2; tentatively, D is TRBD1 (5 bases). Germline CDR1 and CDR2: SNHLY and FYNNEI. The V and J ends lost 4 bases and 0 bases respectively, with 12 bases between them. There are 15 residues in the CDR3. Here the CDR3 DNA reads TGTGCCAGCAGTGGGGGGGAGGGCTCTAACTATGGCTACACCTTC. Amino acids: CASSGGEGSNYGYTF.

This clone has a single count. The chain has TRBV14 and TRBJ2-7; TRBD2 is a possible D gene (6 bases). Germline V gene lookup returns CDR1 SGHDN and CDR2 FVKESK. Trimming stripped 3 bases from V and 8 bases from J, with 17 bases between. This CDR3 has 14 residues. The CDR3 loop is CASSHGTLSEKQYF. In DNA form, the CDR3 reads TGTGCCAGCAGCCACGGGACTCTCTCAGAAAAGCAGTACTTC.

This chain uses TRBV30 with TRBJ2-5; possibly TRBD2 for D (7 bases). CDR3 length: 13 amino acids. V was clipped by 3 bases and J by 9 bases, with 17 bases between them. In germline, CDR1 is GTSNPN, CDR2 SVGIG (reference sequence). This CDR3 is CAWRVAGGPSQYF. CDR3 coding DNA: TGTGCCTGGAGGGTCGCCGGGGGGCCGTCCCAGTACTTC.

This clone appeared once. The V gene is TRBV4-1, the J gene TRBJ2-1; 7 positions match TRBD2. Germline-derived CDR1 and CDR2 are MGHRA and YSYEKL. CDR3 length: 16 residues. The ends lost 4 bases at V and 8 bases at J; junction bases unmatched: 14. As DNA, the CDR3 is TGCGCCAGCAGCCCGCCGAGCGGGGTGGGTATTGATGAGCAGTTCTTC. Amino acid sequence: CASSPPSGVGIDEQFF.

CDR3 DNA sequence: TGTGCCAGCAGCTTAGGCCGGACTGAAGCTTTCTTT. It yields the protein CASSLGRTEAFF. The J gene is TRBJ1-1, the V gene TRBV7-2; D is ambiguous. Trimming took 1 base from V and 5 from J, leaving 5 bases between them. Per the germline V gene, CDR1 is SGHTA and CDR2 is FQGNSA. The CDR3 has 12 amino acids. Together with reference TRBV7-2 and TRBJ1-1, the CDR3 gives the full variable domain: GAGVSQSPSNKVTEKGKDVELRCDPISGHTALYWYRQSLGQGLEFLIYFQGNSAPDKSGLPSDRFSAERTGGSVSTLTIQRTQQEDSAVYLCASSLGRTEAFFGQGTRLTVV.

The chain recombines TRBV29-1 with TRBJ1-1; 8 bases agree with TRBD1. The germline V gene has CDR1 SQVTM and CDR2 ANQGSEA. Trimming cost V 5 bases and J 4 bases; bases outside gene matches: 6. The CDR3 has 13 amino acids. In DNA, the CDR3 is TGCAGCGTTATGGACAGGGATACCACTGAAGCTTTCTTT. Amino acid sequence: CSVMDRDTTEAFF. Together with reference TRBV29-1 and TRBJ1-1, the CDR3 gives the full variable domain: SAVISQKPSRDICQRGTSLTIQCQVDSQVTMMFWYRQQPGQSLTLIATANQGSEATYESGFVIDKFPISRPNLTFSTLTVSNMSPEDSSIYLCSVMDRDTTEAFFGQGTRLTVV.

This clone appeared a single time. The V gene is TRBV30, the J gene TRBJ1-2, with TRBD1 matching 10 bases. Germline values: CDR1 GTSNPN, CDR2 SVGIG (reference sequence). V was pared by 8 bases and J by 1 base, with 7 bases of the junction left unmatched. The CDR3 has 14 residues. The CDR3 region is CAGTGTGVNYGYTF. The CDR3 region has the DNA TGTGCCGGGACCGGGACAGGGGTTAACTATGGCTACACCTTC.

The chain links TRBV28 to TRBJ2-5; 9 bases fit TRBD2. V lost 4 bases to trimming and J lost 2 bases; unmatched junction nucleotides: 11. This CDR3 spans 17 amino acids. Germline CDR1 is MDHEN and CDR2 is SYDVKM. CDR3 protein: CASSSWLAGHLQETQYF. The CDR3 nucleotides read TGTGCCAGCAGTTCCTGGCTAGCGGGGCACCTACAAGAGACCCAGTACTTC.

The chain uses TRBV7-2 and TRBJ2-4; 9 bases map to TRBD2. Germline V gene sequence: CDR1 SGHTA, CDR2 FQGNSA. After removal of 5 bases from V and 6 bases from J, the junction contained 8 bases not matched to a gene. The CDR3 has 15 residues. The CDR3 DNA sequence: TGTGCCAGCAGCCTCGACTCAGCGGGAGGAAACATTCAGTACTTC. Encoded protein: CASSLDSAGGNIQYF. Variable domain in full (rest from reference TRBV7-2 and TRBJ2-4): GAGVSQSPSNKVTEKGKDVELRCDPISGHTALYWYRQSLGQGLEFLIYFQGNSAPDKSGLPSDRFSAERTGGSVSTLTIQRTQQEDSAVYLCASSLDSAGGNIQYFGAGTRLSVL.

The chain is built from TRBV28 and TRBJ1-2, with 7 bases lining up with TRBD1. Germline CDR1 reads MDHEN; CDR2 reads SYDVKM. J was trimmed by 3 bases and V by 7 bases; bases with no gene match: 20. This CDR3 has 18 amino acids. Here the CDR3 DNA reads TGTGCCAGCACCATGGGCGGACAGGAGTCTTATCTGGACTATGGCTACACCTTC. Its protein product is CASTMGGQESYLDYGYTF.

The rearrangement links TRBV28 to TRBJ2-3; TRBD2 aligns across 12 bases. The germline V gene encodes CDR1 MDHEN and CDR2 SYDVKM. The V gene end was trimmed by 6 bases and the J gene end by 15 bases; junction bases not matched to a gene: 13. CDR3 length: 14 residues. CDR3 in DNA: TGTGCCAGCAGCACGTCGGCTAGCGGGAGGGCTTTCTATTTT. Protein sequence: CASSTSASGRAFYF.

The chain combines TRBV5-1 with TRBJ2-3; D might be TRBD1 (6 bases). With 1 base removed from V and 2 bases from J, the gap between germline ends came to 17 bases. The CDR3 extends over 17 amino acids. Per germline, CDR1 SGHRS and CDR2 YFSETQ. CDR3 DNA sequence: TGCGCCAGCAGCTTGTTTCTAGGGACACCAGACACAGATACGCAGTATTTT. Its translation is CASSLFLGTPDTDTQYF.